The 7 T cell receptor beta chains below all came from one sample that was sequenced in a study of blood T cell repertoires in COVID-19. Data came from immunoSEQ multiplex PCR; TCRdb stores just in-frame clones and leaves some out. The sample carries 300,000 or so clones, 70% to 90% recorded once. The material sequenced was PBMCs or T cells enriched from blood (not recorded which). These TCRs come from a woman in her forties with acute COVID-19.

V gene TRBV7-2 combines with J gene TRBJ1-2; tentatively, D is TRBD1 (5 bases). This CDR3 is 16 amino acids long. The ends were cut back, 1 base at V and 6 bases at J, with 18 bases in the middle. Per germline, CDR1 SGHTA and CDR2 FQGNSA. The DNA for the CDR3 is TGTGCCAGCAGCTTAGAATTGCATCCGGGGGGACATGGCTACACCTTC. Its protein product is CASSLELHPGGHGYTF.

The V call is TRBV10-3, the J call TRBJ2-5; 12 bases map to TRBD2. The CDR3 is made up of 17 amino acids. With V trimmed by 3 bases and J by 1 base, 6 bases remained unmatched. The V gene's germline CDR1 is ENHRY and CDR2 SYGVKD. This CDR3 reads CAISETLAGGFQETQYF. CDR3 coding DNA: TGTGCCATCAGTGAAACCCTAGCGGGAGGGTTCCAAGAGACCCAGTACTTC.

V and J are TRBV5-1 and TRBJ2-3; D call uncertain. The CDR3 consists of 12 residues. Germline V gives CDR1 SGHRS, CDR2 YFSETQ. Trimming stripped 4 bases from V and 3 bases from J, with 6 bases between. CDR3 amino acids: CASSGLTDTQYF. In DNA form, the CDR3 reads TGCGCCAGCAGCGGCCTGACAGATACGCAGTATTTT. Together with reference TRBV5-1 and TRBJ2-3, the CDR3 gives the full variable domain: KAGVTQTPRYLIKTRGQQVTLSCSPISGHRSVSWYQQTPGQGLQFLFEYFSETQRNKGNFPGRFSGRQFSNSRSEMNVSTLELGDSALYLCASSGLTDTQYFGPGTRLTVL.

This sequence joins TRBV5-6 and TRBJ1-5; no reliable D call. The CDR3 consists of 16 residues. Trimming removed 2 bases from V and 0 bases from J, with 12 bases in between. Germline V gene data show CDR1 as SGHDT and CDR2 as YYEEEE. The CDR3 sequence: CASSFFSLRSNQPQHF. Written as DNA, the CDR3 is TGTGCCAGCAGCTTTTTCTCGCTACGTAGCAATCAGCCCCAGCATTTT.

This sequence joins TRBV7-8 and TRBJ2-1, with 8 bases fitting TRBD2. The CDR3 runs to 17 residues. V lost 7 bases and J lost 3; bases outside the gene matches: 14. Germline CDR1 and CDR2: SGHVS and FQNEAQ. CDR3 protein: CASTHYFGRGGYNEQFF. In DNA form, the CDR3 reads TGTGCCAGCACGCATTATTTCGGGAGGGGAGGCTACAATGAGCAGTTCTTC.

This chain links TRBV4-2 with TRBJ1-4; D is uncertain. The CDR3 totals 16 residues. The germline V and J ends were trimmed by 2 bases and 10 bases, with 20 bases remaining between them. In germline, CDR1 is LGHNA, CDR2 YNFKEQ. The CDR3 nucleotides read TGTGCCAGCAGCCAATCTGATTCTCGGGAGTCAGGAAAACTGTTTTTT. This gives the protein CASSQSDSRESGKLFF.

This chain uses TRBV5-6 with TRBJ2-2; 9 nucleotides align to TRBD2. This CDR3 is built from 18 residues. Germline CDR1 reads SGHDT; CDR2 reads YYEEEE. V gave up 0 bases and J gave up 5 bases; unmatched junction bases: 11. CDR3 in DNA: TGTGCCAGCAGCTTGGATTTAGCGGGAGTATACCGGACCGGGGAGCTGTTTTTT. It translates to CASSLDLAGVYRTGELFF. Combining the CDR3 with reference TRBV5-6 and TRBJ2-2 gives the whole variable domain DAGVTQSPTHLIKTRGQQVTLRCSPKSGHDTVSWYQQALGQGPQFIFQYYEEEERQRGNFPDRFSGHQFPNYSSELNVNALLLGDSALYLCASSLDLAGVYRTGELFFGEGSRLTVL.